The source of this T cell receptor (beta chain) is a study of cytomegalovirus exposure and HLA in healthy donors. Study findings and constraints: Confirmation was obtained in vitro that a few CMV-associated chains are specific for CMV antigens. For most TCR sequences rarity was the rule, although some public TCRs occurred in many donors. The study put 160 or so TCR beta chains on its list as cytomegalovirus-associated.

Turning to this clone: Its specificity is unknown.

V shed 8 bases, J shed 5 bases, and the junction held 7 bases outside the gene matches. This CDR3 contains 14 residues. The germline CDR1 and CDR2 sequences are LGHNA and YNFKEQ. The protocol was immunoSEQ multiplex PCR, while the TCRdb copy is restricted to in-frame clones and leaves out a portion. The repertoire includes approximately 100,000 clones, roughly 92% of them detected once, and around 1.1% sits in the top ten. The rearrangement links TRBV4-2 to TRBJ2-2; 8 nucleotides match TRBD2. The sequenced sample was PBMCs. The TCR sequence derives from a woman aged 25-40 years in good health and CMV-seropositive. CDR3: CASGPSSGTGELFF. The CDR3 DNA sequence: TGTGCCAGCGGCCCGTCTAGCGGGACCGGGGAGCTGTTTTTT.